The 31 T cell receptor beta chains given below trace back to one sample, sequenced in a study of blood T cell repertoires in COVID-19. Assay used: immunoSEQ multiplex PCR; TCRdb lists only in-frame clones, some missing. The sample includes 250,000 or so clones, around three quarters of them seen just once. Sequencing used peripheral blood. These receptors were obtained from a woman aged 80 or older with acute or convalescent COVID-19.

The CDR3 sequence is CASSQGTSGTDTQYF. The CDR3 coding sequence is TGTGCCAGCAGCCAAGGGACTAGCGGCACAGATACGCAGTATTTT. This sequence joins TRBV5-4 and TRBJ2-3; 10 nucleotides align to TRBD2. Germline CDR1 is SGHNT and CDR2 is YYREEE (reference sequence). The CDR3 has 15 residues. V trimming: 4 bases; J trimming: 1 base; junction bases outside the gene matches: 3.

This clone was counted a few times. The chain couples TRBV7-9 to TRBJ1-4, with D unclear. V gave up 1 base and J gave up 8 bases, with 8 bases separating them. CDR1 SEHNR and CDR2 FQNEAQ come from the germline V gene (reference sequence). This CDR3 has 13 residues. CDR3 sequence reads: CASSLESGEKLFF. In DNA form, the CDR3 reads TGTGCCAGCAGCTTAGAGTCGGGGGAAAAACTGTTTTTT.

This clone was seen only a few times. The chain joins TRBV23-1 to TRBJ2-4; a possible D gene is TRBD2 (5 bases). TRBV23-1 is classed as an ORF, of uncertain function. The CDR3 covers 19 residues. Trimming left V 3 bases short and J 0 bases short, with 21 bases between. The CDR3 protein is CASSQPVVSLGLAKNIQYF. DNA for the CDR3: TGCGCCAGCAGTCAGCCAGTCGTATCTCTCGGACTAGCCAAAAACATTCAGTACTTC.

The V and J genes are TRBV19 and TRBJ1-3, with D uncertain. Germline CDR1 LNHDA, CDR2 SQIVND (reference sequence). V was shortened by 3 bases and J by 0 bases, with 12 bases between the two germline ends. There are 16 residues in the CDR3. This CDR3 is CASSIGRAYSGNTIYF. For the CDR3, the DNA is TGTGCCAGTAGTATCGGTCGAGCTTACTCTGGAAACACCATATATTTT. The full variable domain, with the rest looked up from reference TRBV19 and TRBJ1-3, is DGGITQSPKYLFRKEGQNVTLSCEQNLNHDAMYWYRQDPGQGLRLIYYSQIVNDFQKGDIAEGYSVSREKKESFPLTVTSAQKNPTAFYLCASSIGRAYSGNTIYFGEGSWLTVV.

The rearrangement uses TRBV2 and TRBJ2-3; 11 bases align to TRBD1. The V segment lost 6 bases and the J segment 4 bases; nucleotides outside the gene matches: 6. The length of the CDR3 is 15 residues. Per germline, CDR1 SNHLY and CDR2 FYNNEI. In nucleotides, the CDR3 is TGTGCCAGCAGAGGACAGGGGGCTTCGGCAGATACGCAGTATTTT. Protein: CASRGQGASADTQYF.

The gene calls are TRBV4-1 and TRBJ2-1; a weak D match, TRBD1 (6 bases). CDR1 is MGHRA and CDR2 is YSYEKL in the germline V gene. Trimming removed 1 base at V and 5 bases at J, with 12 bases between. CDR3 length: 15 amino acids. This CDR3 reads CASSQVGHNDNEQFF. The CDR3 bases are TGCGCCAGCAGCCAAGTGGGACATAATGACAATGAGCAGTTCTTC.

This sequence joins TRBV18 and TRBJ2-1, with D possibly being TRBD1 (5 bases). The germline gives CDR1 KGHSH, CDR2 LQKENI. CDR3 length: 13 amino acids. V lost 0 bases to trimming and J lost 8 bases, with 8 bases between them. In DNA form, the CDR3 reads TGTGCCAGCTCACCACCAGGGGATTATGAGCAGTTCTTC. It encodes CASSPPGDYEQFF. The whole variable domain, filled in from reference TRBV18 and TRBJ2-1, reads NAGVMQNPRHLVRRRGQEARLRCSPMKGHSHVYWYRQLPEEGLKFMVYLQKENIIDESGMPKERFSAEFPKEGPSILRIQQVVRGDSAAYFCASSPPGDYEQFFGPGTRLTVL.

This rearrangement joins TRBV10-3 to TRBJ2-7; D gene unclear. Trimming removed 3 bases from V and 2 bases from J, with 5 bases in between. CDR3 length equals 12 residues. The germline CDR1 and CDR2 sequences are ENHRY and SYGVKD. For the CDR3, the DNA is TGTGCCATCAGTGAACAGACCTACGAGCAGTACTTC. Translated, it gives CAISEQTYEQYF.

The rearrangement joins TRBV7-2 to TRBJ1-6, with a weak D call TRBD1 (6 bases). Trimming took off 7 bases at V and 0 bases at J, with 16 bases between the two ends. The germline V gene encodes CDR1 SGHTA and CDR2 FQGNSA. There are 17 residues in the CDR3. This chain's CDR3 is CASNRVGVSSYNSPLHF. Written as DNA, the CDR3 is TGTGCCAGCAACAGGGTCGGGGTTAGCTCCTATAATTCACCCCTCCACTTT.

The chain is built from TRBV20-1 and TRBJ2-2, with D perhaps assigned TRBD1 or TRBD2 (6 bases each). CDR1 is DFQATT, CDR2 SNEGSKA, per germline (reference sequence). This CDR3 comprises 13 residues. V was cut by 3 bases and J by 4 bases, with 9 bases left in between. This chain's CDR3 is CSASGGRTGELFF. The CDR3 DNA is TGCAGTGCTAGTGGGGGGCGCACCGGGGAGCTGTTTTTT.

This sequence joins TRBV5-4 and TRBJ1-6, with D uncertain. The CDR3 sequence is 15 residues long. Trimming cost V 5 bases and J 0 bases, with 9 bases left between them. Germline-derived CDR1 and CDR2 are SGHNT and YYREEE (reference sequence). The CDR3 loop is CASRFTDSYNSPLHF. The CDR3 DNA reads TGTGCCAGCAGGTTTACTGACTCCTATAATTCACCCCTCCACTTT.

This clone was counted a few times. The rearrangement links TRBV18 to TRBJ1-1; D uncertain. Looked up from germline, CDR1 is KGHSH and CDR2 is LQKENI. V lost 2 bases, J lost 1 base, and 8 bases lay in between. The CDR3 has 14 residues. The CDR3 DNA sequence: TGTGCCAGCTCACCAGGAGCGGGGAACACTGAAGCTTTCTTT. It yields the protein CASSPGAGNTEAFF.

This chain uses TRBV5-1 with TRBJ2-3; TRBD2 aligns across 8 bases. The V and J ends lost 4 bases and 0 bases, in that order; junction bases with no gene match: 1. The CDR3 has 14 residues. Per germline, CDR1 SGHRS and CDR2 YFSETQ. CDR3 nucleotides: TGCGCCAGCAGCGCTAGCGGGAGCACAGATACGCAGTATTTT. Translated: CASSASGSTDTQYF.

The chain combines TRBV5-6 with TRBJ2-6, with a possible D match to TRBD1 (5 bases). Deletions cut 0 bases from V and 1 base from J, with 5 bases between. Germline V lookup: CDR1 SGHDT, CDR2 YYEEEE. CDR3 length equals 15 residues. As DNA, the CDR3 is TGTGCCAGCAGCTTGGCAGGGTCTGGGGCCAACGTCCTGACTTTC. This gives the protein CASSLAGSGANVLTF.

This chain connects TRBV25-1 to TRBJ1-1, with D possibly being TRBD1 (5 bases). The CDR3 has 16 residues. CDR1 is MGHDK, CDR2 SYGVNS, per germline. Trimming removed 0 bases from V and 4 bases from J, with 15 bases in between. The CDR3 DNA reads as TGTGCCAGCAGTGAATATGGTGGGGGGAGGGGCACTGAAGCTTTCTTT. The encoded protein is CASSEYGGGRGTEAFF.

This clone has just one count. This CDR3 reads CASSIWAGGDEQFF. The CDR3 DNA is TGTGCCAGTAGTATATGGGCAGGGGGCGATGAGCAGTTCTTC. This chain joins TRBV19 and TRBJ2-1; TRBD1 agrees at 8 bases. V shed 2 bases and J 8 bases; nucleotides not matched to a gene: 5. The CDR3 runs to 14 residues. Per the germline V gene, CDR1 is LNHDA and CDR2 is SQIVND (reference sequence).

The chain has TRBV28 and TRBJ1-2, with unresolved D. The ends were cut back, 2 bases at V and 3 bases at J, with 7 bases in the middle. Germline V lookup: CDR1 MDHEN, CDR2 SYDVKM. CDR3 length: 13 residues. CDR3 in amino acids: CASSLRQDYGYTF. CDR3 DNA sequence: TGTGCCAGCAGTTTAAGACAAGACTATGGCTACACCTTC.

The chain links TRBV4-1 to TRBJ2-3, with 9 nucleotides matching TRBD2. Germline values: CDR1 MGHRA, CDR2 YSYEKL. The CDR3 contains 20 residues. Germline trimming cut 0 bases from V and 2 bases from J; bases unmatched to any gene: 15. CDR3 sequence reads: CASSQDSKTSGNLYTDTQYF. Here the CDR3 DNA reads TGCGCCAGCAGCCAAGATTCGAAGACTAGCGGAAATCTCTACACAGATACGCAGTATTTT.

The rearrangement links TRBV20-1 to TRBJ2-2, with D uncertain. The CDR3 contains 11 residues. In germline, CDR1 is DFQATT, CDR2 SNEGSKA (reference sequence). Trimming took off 6 bases at V and 4 bases at J, with 6 bases between the two ends. CDR3 in amino acids: CSARLTGELFF. The CDR3 DNA reads TGCAGTGCCAGGCTCACCGGGGAGCTGTTTTTT.

Only one count was recorded for this clone. The rearrangement uses TRBV7-7 and TRBJ2-5; possibly TRBD2 for D (5 bases). V was pared by 5 bases and J by 5 bases, with 12 bases between. Germline loops: CDR1 SSHAT, CDR2 FNYEAQ (reference sequence). This CDR3 is 13 amino acids long. CDR3 region: CASSVFPGETQYF. As DNA, the CDR3 is TGTGCCAGCAGCGTATTTCCGGGGGAGACCCAGTACTTC.

CDR3 in DNA: TGTGCCAGCCAGCCGGGACAGGGGGTCTATGGCTACACCTTC. This encodes CASQPGQGVYGYTF. The rearrangement links TRBV6-5 to TRBJ1-2; 11 nucleotides align to TRBD1. Germline loops: CDR1 MNHEY, CDR2 SVGAGI. CDR3 length: 14 residues. Trimming cost V 8 bases and J 4 bases; bases outside gene matches: 6.

The chain uses TRBV9 and TRBJ2-7, with 9 nucleotides matching TRBD2. The CDR3 is 15 amino acids. Germline CDR1 reads SGDLS; CDR2 reads YYNGEE. After removal of 3 bases from V and 1 base from J, the junction contained 5 bases not matched to a gene. The chain's CDR3 is CASSGSGSPSYEQYF. The CDR3 bases are TGTGCCAGCAGCGGTAGCGGGAGCCCTTCCTACGAGCAGTACTTC.

Worth noting for this clone: Other DNA sequences in the sample encode the same CDR3. The rearrangement links TRBV5-1 to TRBJ1-1, with D perhaps TRBD1 (5 bases). This CDR3 has 16 residues. CDR1 is SGHRS and CDR2 is YFSETQ in the germline V gene. With 0 bases removed from V and 0 bases from J, the gap between germline ends came to 12 bases. CDR3: CASSLGQGALNTEAFF. CDR3 sequence (DNA): TGCGCCAGCAGCTTGGGCCAGGGCGCCCTGAACACTGAAGCTTTCTTT.

This clone appeared a few times. The chain recombines TRBV5-1 with TRBJ2-7; TRBD1 matches 9 bases. V dropped 4 bases and J dropped 1; count of bases not matched to a gene: 12. Germline-derived CDR1 and CDR2 are SGHRS and YFSETQ. This CDR3 is built from 17 residues. This CDR3 is CASSRTDRGYSSYEQYF. CDR3 DNA sequence: TGCGCCAGCAGCCGAACGGACAGGGGATATTCGTCCTACGAGCAGTACTTC.

The J gene is TRBJ2-1, the V gene TRBV5-1; TRBD1 is a possible D gene (5 bases). The V end lost 2 bases, the J end lost 3 bases, and 12 bases lay between the germline ends. CDR3 length: 15 residues. The germline gives CDR1 SGHRS, CDR2 YFSETQ. CDR3 coding DNA: TGCGCCAGCAGCTTTGAAGGGGCCTACTACAATGAGCAGTTCTTC. Translated, it gives CASSFEGAYYNEQFF.

The chain employs TRBV5-1 and TRBJ2-4; 7 nucleotides align to TRBD2. Germline V gene data show CDR1 as SGHRS and CDR2 as YFSETQ. The CDR3 is made up of 17 amino acids. V shed 3 bases, J shed 1 base, and the junction held 10 bases outside the gene matches. CDR3 DNA sequence: TGCGCCAGCAGCTCCCCAGGACTAGGAGTGGCCAAAAACATTCAGTACTTC. Translating it yields CASSSPGLGVAKNIQYF.

This chain's CDR3 is CSGGTGGNIQYF. In DNA form, the CDR3 reads TGCAGCGGGGGGACAGGCGGGAACATTCAGTACTTC. This chain uses TRBV29-1 with TRBJ2-4; 8 bases agree with TRBD1. V shed 7 bases and J 7 bases; nucleotides not matched to a gene: 6. This CDR3 has 12 amino acids. The germline CDR1 and CDR2 sequences are SQVTM and ANQGSEA. Filled out from reference TRBV29-1 and TRBJ2-4, the complete variable domain reads SAVISQKPSRDICQRGTSLTIQCQVDSQVTMMFWYRQQPGQSLTLIATANQGSEATYESGFVIDKFPISRPNLTFSTLTVSNMSPEDSSIYLCSGGTGGNIQYFGAGTRLSVL.

This clone has just one count. This rearrangement joins TRBV11-3 to TRBJ2-1; 7 nucleotides align to TRBD2. CDR3 size: 15 residues. V shed 5 bases and J 0 bases; nucleotides not matched to a gene: 4. Germline V CDR1 and CDR2: SGHNT, YENEEA. Here the CDR3 reads CASSRGRVSYNEQFF. The DNA of the CDR3 is TGTGCCAGCAGCCGAGGGAGGGTCTCCTACAATGAGCAGTTCTTC.

This sequence joins TRBV9 and TRBJ1-6, with TRBD1 as a possible D gene (6 bases). CDR3 length: 16 residues. Trimming stripped 0 bases from V and 9 bases from J, with 16 bases between. Looked up from germline, CDR1 is SGDLS and CDR2 is YYNGEE. The DNA for the CDR3 is TGTGCCAGCAGCGTAGAGGGGGGGGCGGTTGGTTCACCCCTCCACTTT. Residues: CASSVEGGAVGSPLHF.

The chain joins TRBV5-1 to TRBJ2-1, with 8 bases fitting TRBD2. V shed 0 bases, J shed 6 bases, and the junction held 5 bases outside the gene matches. The CDR3 extends over 15 amino acids. Germline V lookup: CDR1 SGHRS, CDR2 YFSETQ. DNA of the CDR3: TGCGCCAGCAGCTTGGCCCCGGGACTAGGCAATGAGCAGTTCTTC. Protein sequence: CASSLAPGLGNEQFF.

The chain combines TRBV20-1 with TRBJ2-3; no firm D call. Germline V CDR1 and CDR2: DFQATT, SNEGSKA (reference sequence). Trimming removed 6 bases at V and 5 bases at J, with 9 bases between. This CDR3 has 11 residues. CDR3 DNA sequence: TGCAGTGCCATAAGAGGAGATACGCAGTATTTT. This codes for CSAIRGDTQYF.